What follows are 27 T cell receptor beta chains derived from one specimen sequenced in a study of T-cell memory formation after mild COVID-19. TCRdb reanalysed the 5' RACE reads using MiXCR and keeps one entry per CDR3 protein. Seen here are about 190,000 distinct CDR3 sequences, around 26% observed once, and the top ten hold approximately 10%. The sequenced sample was PBMCs or a T cell subset sorted from them (not recorded which). Receptors originate from an adult woman who had mild COVID-19 (a few samples of this study predate the infection). Cell type and time point are not known.

The rearrangement links TRBV20-1 to TRBJ2-5; D unresolved. The V gene's germline CDR1 is DFQATT and CDR2 SNEGSKA (reference sequence). The CDR3 extends over 10 amino acids. V lost 2 bases and J lost 2, with 0 bases in between. The CDR3 DNA follows: TGCAGTGCTAGACAAGAGACCCAGTACTTC. It translates to CSARQETQYF.

This clonotype has only one observation. This rearrangement joins TRBV20-1 to TRBJ2-3; 9 positions agree with TRBD2. The J segment lost 5 bases and the V segment lost 2 bases, leaving 8 bases of the junction unmatched. The CDR3 extends over 15 amino acids. Germline CDR1 reads DFQATT; CDR2 reads SNEGSKA (reference sequence). Here the CDR3 reads CSARPYSGGIDTQYF. CDR3 bases: TGCAGTGCTAGACCTTATAGCGGGGGAATAGATACGCAGTATTTT.

The chain is built from TRBV6-6 and TRBJ2-3; the match to TRBD2 covers 9 bases. The CDR3 length is 16 residues. With 5 bases clipped from V and 3 bases from J, the junction kept 9 bases outside the gene matches. CDR1 is MNHNY and CDR2 is SVGAGI in the germline V gene (reference sequence). This chain's CDR3 is CASSDNAGGPTDTQYF. As DNA, the CDR3 is TGTGCCAGCAGTGACAATGCGGGGGGGCCGACAGATACGCAGTATTTT.

The J gene is TRBJ2-3, the V gene TRBV2; D possibly corresponds to TRBD2 (6 bases). Germline V gene lookup returns CDR1 SNHLY and CDR2 FYNNEI. The CDR3 spans 15 residues. The ends were cut back, 10 bases at V and 0 bases at J, with 17 bases in the middle. The chain's CDR3 is CAIAHRSGSTDTQYF. In DNA form, the CDR3 reads TGTGCCATCGCTCATAGAAGCGGGAGCACAGATACGCAGTATTTT. The variable domain in full, completed from reference TRBV2 and TRBJ2-3, reads EPEVTQTPSHQVTQMGQEVILRCVPISNHLYFYWYRQILGQKVEFLVSFYNNEISEKSEIFDDQFSVERPDGSNFTLKIRSTKLEDSAMYFCAIAHRSGSTDTQYFGPGTRLTVL.

This clonotype has at least ten counts. The chain links TRBV19 to TRBJ2-5, with D possibly being TRBD1 (6 bases). CDR1 LNHDA and CDR2 SQIVND come from the germline V gene (reference sequence). V gave up 5 bases and J gave up 4 bases, with 17 bases separating them. CDR3 length: 15 amino acids. The chain's CDR3 is CASSETGTSGETQYF. The CDR3 DNA reads as TGTGCCAGTAGTGAAACCGGGACATCGGGAGAGACCCAGTACTTC. Full variable domain (missing parts from reference TRBV19 and TRBJ2-5): DGGITQSPKYLFRKEGQNVTLSCEQNLNHDAMYWYRQDPGQGLRLIYYSQIVNDFQKGDIAEGYSVSREKKESFPLTVTSAQKNPTAFYLCASSETGTSGETQYFGPGTRLLVL.

This clonotype turned up a few times. V is TRBV14 and J is TRBJ2-7, with D tentatively TRBD1 (5 bases). The CDR3 has 13 amino acids. In germline, CDR1 is SGHDN, CDR2 FVKESK. V lost 6 bases and J lost 0, with 9 bases in between. CDR3 coding DNA: TGTGCCAGCAGAAAAACAGGCTCCTACGAGCAGTACTTC. Translation: CASRKTGSYEQYF.

The chain carries TRBV7-9 and TRBJ2-3; D is possibly TRBD2 (5 bases). The CDR3 length is 15 residues. Trimming stripped 3 bases from V and 0 bases from J, with 10 bases between. CDR1 is SEHNR, CDR2 FQNEAQ, per germline (reference sequence). The CDR3 sequence is CASSLGELSTDTQYF. The CDR3 DNA reads as TGTGCCAGCAGCTTGGGAGAACTTAGCACAGATACGCAGTATTTT. The full variable domain, completed using reference TRBV7-9 and TRBJ2-3, is DTGVSQNPRHKITKRGQNVTFRCDPISEHNRLYWYRQTLGQGPEFLTYFQNEAQLEKSRLLSDRFSAERPKGSFSTLEIQRTEQGDSAMYLCASSLGELSTDTQYFGPGTRLTVL.

The chain combines TRBV24-1 with TRBJ1-5; tentative D call: TRBD1 (6 bases). Germline V gives CDR1 KGHDR, CDR2 SFDVKD. CDR3 length equals 15 residues. The germline V and J ends were trimmed by 5 bases and 7 bases, with 17 bases remaining between them. The CDR3, as DNA: TGTGCCACCAGTGGCTGGGGGCCCTCTGGGCAGCCCCAGCATTTT. Protein sequence: CATSGWGPSGQPQHF.

The chain couples TRBV7-9 to TRBJ2-3; D may be TRBD2 (6 bases). CDR1 and CDR2 from the germline V gene are SEHNR and FQNEAQ (reference sequence). Trimming shortened V by 4 bases and J by 6 bases, and 17 bases separated the two germline ends. This CDR3 is 15 amino acids long. The chain's CDR3 is CASSYSGLAKDTQYF. For the CDR3, the DNA is TGTGCCAGCAGCTATTCGGGACTTGCTAAGGATACGCAGTATTTT.

This clonotype was seen only a few times. The rearrangement links TRBV4-2 to TRBJ2-2; D uncertain. The germline V and J ends were trimmed by 5 bases and 5 bases, with 12 bases remaining between them. The CDR3 runs to 14 residues. CDR1 is LGHNA and CDR2 is YNFKEQ in the germline V gene. In DNA form, the CDR3 reads TGTGCCAGCAGCTCCAAGCCGGTAACCGGGGAGCTGTTTTTT. It is translated as CASSSKPVTGELFF.

This clonotype was seen more than once but under ten times. The chain employs TRBV12-3 or TRBV12-4 and TRBJ2-5; the D gene is possibly TRBD1 (6 bases). Trimming cost V 0 bases and J 3 bases, with 11 bases left between them. The CDR3 consists of 15 residues. In nucleotides, the CDR3 is TGTGCCAGCAGTTTAGCGAATTACAGGGAAGAGACCCAGTACTTC. This translates into CASSLANYREETQYF.

This clonotype was seen a few times. The chain links TRBV30 to TRBJ2-7; TRBD1 agrees at 9 bases. Per the germline V gene, CDR1 is GTSNPN and CDR2 is SVGIG (reference sequence). This CDR3 has 13 residues. Germline trimming cut 0 bases from V and 6 bases from J; bases unmatched to any gene: 3. The CDR3: CAWSVGTGSEQYF. The DNA of the CDR3 is TGTGCCTGGAGTGTTGGGACAGGGTCCGAGCAGTACTTC.

There are a few counts of this clonotype. V gene TRBV11-2 combines with J gene TRBJ2-1; the match to TRBD2 covers 7 bases. Germline V gives CDR1 SGHAT, CDR2 FQNNGV. After removal of 0 bases from V and 5 bases from J, the junction contained 10 bases not matched to a gene. The CDR3 runs 17 residues. This CDR3 reads CASSLDIWGTINNEQFF. The CDR3 coding sequence is TGTGCCAGCAGCTTAGACATTTGGGGGACTATCAACAATGAGCAGTTCTTC.

This clonotype was counted only a few times. This chain joins TRBV12-3 or TRBV12-4 and TRBJ2-5; 8 nucleotides agree with TRBD1. V dropped 2 bases and J dropped 5; count of bases not matched to a gene: 1. The CDR3 spans 13 residues. CDR3 DNA sequence: TGTGCCAGCAGTTTAAACAGGGGGGAGACCCAGTACTTC. This gives the protein CASSLNRGETQYF.

On this clonotype: The junction does not match germline at one end; this may be a read error. The chain is built from TRBV18 and TRBJ2-7, with D perhaps matching TRBD1 (6 bases). Germline CDR1 KGHSH, CDR2 LQKENI. The CDR3 consists of 15 residues. CDR3 sequence reads: CASSPRDRKLYEQYF. CDR3 nucleotide sequence: TGTGCCAGCTCTCCACGTGACAGGAAACTCTACGAGCAGTACTTC.

The rearrangement links TRBV6-5 to TRBJ2-7; TRBD1 aligns across 7 bases. Looked up from germline, CDR1 is MNHEY and CDR2 is SVGAGI. The ends lost 6 bases at V and 0 bases at J; junction bases unmatched: 5. The CDR3 is made up of 14 amino acids. CDR3 bases: TGTGCCAGCAGCCGACAGGGCCTCTCCTACGAGCAGTACTTC. Translation: CASSRQGLSYEQYF.

This clonotype was picked up a small number of times. The genes are TRBV6-2 or TRBV6-3 and TRBJ2-2; the D is unclear. Per the germline V gene, CDR1 is MNHEY and CDR2 is SVGEGT. V was clipped by 7 bases and J by 0 bases, with 9 bases between them. The CDR3 covers 14 residues. CDR3 sequence: CASKNNPNTGELFF. In DNA form, the CDR3 reads TGTGCCAGCAAGAATAATCCGAACACCGGGGAGCTGTTTTTT.

This clonotype was counted a few times. The rearrangement links TRBV5-5 to TRBJ1-5; 12 nucleotides match TRBD1. J lost 7 bases, V lost 3 bases, and 2 bases had no gene match. The CDR3 runs 14 residues. From germline, CDR1 is SGHKS and CDR2 YYEKEE (reference sequence). Written as DNA, the CDR3 is TGTGCCAGCAGCTCGGGGACAGGGGGCCAGCCCCAGCATTTT. Protein: CASSSGTGGQPQHF.

A few counts support this clonotype. One end of the junction fails to match germline, which may point to a read error. This chain uses TRBV6-1 with TRBJ1-1, with a possible D match to TRBD1 (6 bases). This CDR3 has 9 residues. CDR1 is MNHNS, CDR2 SASEGT, per germline. CDR3 bases: TGTGCCAGCAGTGCCGGACAGCCTTTT. This sequence encodes CASSAGQPF.

At least ten counts were recorded for this clonotype. The V and J genes are TRBV6-5 and TRBJ2-5; possible D gene TRBD2, 6 bases. In germline, CDR1 is MNHEY, CDR2 SVGAGI. This CDR3 contains 14 residues. V lost 2 bases and J 5 bases, leaving 12 bases between the germline ends. The DNA for the CDR3 is TGTGCCAGCAGTTACGCGGGGAGAGGGGAGACCCAGTACTTC. This sequence encodes CASSYAGRGETQYF.

This clonotype was seen only a few times. The chain employs TRBV29-1 and TRBJ2-1; 11 nucleotides match TRBD2. The CDR3 is made up of 17 amino acids. Per the germline V gene, CDR1 is SQVTM and CDR2 is ANQGSEA. Trimming at V came to 0 bases and at J to 1 base, leaving 5 bases not matched to a gene. CDR3 sequence: CSVEEWLAGGSYNEQFF. Here the CDR3 DNA reads TGCAGCGTTGAAGAATGGCTAGCGGGAGGTTCCTACAATGAGCAGTTCTTC.

This clonotype was picked up a small number of times. The V and J genes are TRBV20-1 and TRBJ1-6; 7 nucleotides line up with TRBD1. Trimming took 3 bases from V and 10 from J; bases not matched to a gene: 6. Per germline, CDR1 DFQATT and CDR2 SNEGSKA (reference sequence). CDR3 size: 13 residues. Written as DNA, the CDR3 is TGCAGTGCTAGGGGGCAGGGGGAATCACCCCTCCACTTT. Translation gives CSARGQGESPLHF.

The genes are TRBV5-1 and TRBJ2-5, with a weak D call TRBD2 (5 bases). The ends were cut back, 0 bases at V and 1 base at J, with 13 bases in the middle. The CDR3 spans 16 residues. Per the germline V gene, CDR1 is SGHRS and CDR2 is YFSETQ. The CDR3 loop reads CASSLVGGGIQETQYF. CDR3 sequence (DNA): TGCGCCAGCAGCTTGGTTGGAGGCGGAATCCAAGAGACCCAGTACTTC.

This chain joins TRBV12-3 or TRBV12-4 and TRBJ1-5, with D possibly matching TRBD1 (6 bases). The V end lost 3 bases, the J end lost 7 bases, and 16 bases lay between the germline ends. CDR3 length equals 15 residues. DNA for the CDR3: TGTGCCAGCAGTTTTAAGGGTACAGGGAGGCAGCCCCAGCATTTT. It yields the protein CASSFKGTGRQPQHF.

This clonotype was observed at least ten times. The chain recombines TRBV5-1 with TRBJ2-7, with a possible D match to TRBD2 (6 bases). Germline V gives CDR1 SGHRS, CDR2 YFSETQ. The length of the CDR3 is 13 residues. The V end lost 2 bases, the J end lost 4 bases, and 10 bases lay between the germline ends. The DNA of the CDR3 is TGCGCCAGCAGCTTAGGTGGGGGGTACGAGCAGTACTTC. Encoded protein: CASSLGGGYEQYF.

In its sample, this clonotype was seen a few times. The chain employs TRBV7-3 and TRBJ2-7; 9 bases are a match to TRBD2. V dropped 6 bases and J dropped 2; count of bases not matched to a gene: 8. The CDR3 contains 15 residues. Per germline, CDR1 SGHTA and CDR2 FQGTGA. CDR3 region: CASRLSGSLTYEQYF. As DNA, the CDR3 is TGTGCCAGCAGACTTAGCGGGAGTCTGACCTACGAGCAGTACTTC.

As DNA, the CDR3 is TGTGCCAGCAGTTCGTGGCAGACTACAGGTGAGCAGTTCTTC. Translating it yields CASSSWQTTGEQFF. The rearrangement links TRBV6-2 or TRBV6-3 to TRBJ2-1; tentatively, D is TRBD1 or TRBD2 (5 bases each). Trimming shortened V by 4 bases and J by 9 bases, and 16 bases separated the two germline ends. From germline, CDR1 is MNHEY and CDR2 SVGEGT. The CDR3 covers 14 residues.